This T cell receptor (beta chain) was documented in a study of cytomegalovirus exposure and HLA in healthy donors. Study results and limitations: TCR sequences were mostly rare, though some public TCRs occurred in many donors. In a later analysis, a genetic analysis reported fewer productive-TCR N-insertions in an Asian-associated ancestry cluster than the cohort average.

On this clone: Its specificity is not known.

The CDR3 totals 16 residues. Trimming at V came to 5 bases and at J to 2 bases, leaving 8 bases not matched to a gene. Germline CDR1 SGHTA, CDR2 FQGTGA. PCR primers comprised 60 Vbeta and 13 Jbeta primers. Methods used by the authors: As a later analysis found, there were 80 million or so unique TCR beta chains, of which roughly 11 million were shared. The protocol was immunoSEQ multiplex PCR, while the TCRdb copy is restricted to in-frame clones and leaves out a portion. V and J calls and clone size come straight from that table; D and trimming were deduced from the DNA. The table has about 190,000 clones, 70% to 75% seen once; the top ten hold more than 4%.

Sequenced material: PBMCs. The J gene is TRBJ2-5, the V gene TRBV7-3; the match to TRBD2 covers 10 bases. The TCR originated in a man in his thirties or forties in good health and CMV-seropositive. CDR3 sequence reads: CASSVGNSGGQETQYF. For the CDR3, the DNA is TGTGCCAGCAGCGTGGGGAATAGCGGGGGGCAAGAGACCCAGTACTTC.